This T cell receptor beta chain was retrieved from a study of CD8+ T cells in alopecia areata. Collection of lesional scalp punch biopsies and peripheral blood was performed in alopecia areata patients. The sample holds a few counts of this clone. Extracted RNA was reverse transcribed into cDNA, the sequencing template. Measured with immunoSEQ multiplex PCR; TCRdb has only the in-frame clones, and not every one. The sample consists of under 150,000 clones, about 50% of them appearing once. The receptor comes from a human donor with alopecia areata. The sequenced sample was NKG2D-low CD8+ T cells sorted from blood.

This chain's CDR3 is CASSTTGDYEQYF. The CDR3 DNA is TGCGCCAGCAGCACGACAGGGGACTACGAGCAGTACTTC. The V and J genes are TRBV10-2 and TRBJ2-7, with 8 nucleotides matching TRBD1. The J segment lost 3 bases and the V segment lost 6 bases, leaving 4 bases of the junction unmatched. From germline, CDR1 is WSHSY and CDR2 SAAADI. The CDR3 contains 13 residues.